The rows below give T cell receptor beta chains drawn from one sample of a study of early T cells in non-severe SARS-CoV-2 infection. MiXCR, run by TCRdb on the 5' RACE reads, gives a single entry per CDR3 protein. The sample has roughly 97,000 distinct CDR3 sequences, approximately 11% seen once. The sequences come from whole blood, collected at baseline. The receptors stem from an adult who was a healthcare worker with PCR-confirmed SARS-CoV-2 infection or an uninfected control (not recorded which). CDR3s include the opening cysteine and the closing phenylalanine or tryptophan. D genes are given only for firm matches. Only some rows state a clone size, as once, few, many or a class for expanded clones.

clone size	V gene	J gene	D gene	CDR3 DNA	CDR3 protein
few	TRBV10-3	TRBJ2-5	NA	TGTGCCATCAAGTTGGTTCGTCGCTGGGAGACCCAGTACTTC	CAIKLVRRWETQYF
NA	TRBV7-2	TRBJ2-3	NA	TGTGCCAGCAGCTTAGGAACGGGGGATACGCAGTATTTT	CASSLGTGDTQYF
NA	TRBV20-1	TRBJ1-1	TRBD1	TGCAGTGCCTCACAGGGGGCCACTGAAGCTTTCTTT	CSASQGATEAFF
NA	TRBV4-3	TRBJ2-7	NA	TGCGCCAGCAGCCAAGACGGAGGTTACGAGCAGTACTTC	CASSQDGGYEQYF
few	TRBV28	TRBJ2-1	NA	TGTGCCAGCAGTGGAACCGGGACCCTCAGGAATGAGCAGTTCTTC	CASSGTGTLRNEQFF
few	TRBV9	TRBJ2-1	TRBD1	TGTGCCAGCAGCGCCGGGACAGTTTACAATGAGCAGTTCTTC	CASSAGTVYNEQFF
few	TRBV5-1	TRBJ2-3	TRBD2	TGCGCCAGCAGCTTGGCCGGGGACTACACAGATACGCAGTATTTT	CASSLAGDYTDTQYF
NA	TRBV12-3/TRBV12-4	TRBJ1-1	NA	TGTGCCAGCAGTACAGCCCCGGGAGCCACGGGGGCTTTCTTT	CASSTAPGATGAFF
NA	TRBV7-3	TRBJ2-3	NA	TGTGCCAGCAGCTTAACCCCCACAGATACGCAGTATTTT	CASSLTPTDTQYF
NA	TRBV23-1	TRBJ1-4	NA	TGCGCCAGCACCGCAGGGCCCCTGGCAATGATGTTTTTT	CASTAGPLAMMFF
few	TRBV20-1	TRBJ1-2	NA	TGCAGTGCTAGAGGGGGCAACTATGGCTACACCTTC	CSARGGNYGYTF
NA	TRBV19	TRBJ2-1	NA	TGTGCCAGTAGTATAGTTTCTAGCATCAATGAGCAGTTCTTC	CASSIVSSINEQFF
NA	TRBV12-3/TRBV12-4	TRBJ2-3	TRBD1	TGTGCCAGCAGACCCGGGACAGGGGCAGATACGCAGTATTTT	CASRPGTGADTQYF
NA	TRBV6-1	TRBJ2-1	TRBD2	TGTGCCAGCCATAGCGGGGGGCGCCAGGAGCAGTTCTTC	CASHSGGRQEQFF
few	TRBV10-2	TRBJ1-1	TRBD1	TGCGCCAGCAGTGAGTCAACAGGGGAGTACACTGAAGCTTTCTTT	CASSESTGEYTEAFF
NA	TRBV7-2	TRBJ1-6	TRBD1	TGTGCCAGCAGCCGTTCCGGGACAGAATCACCCCTCCACTTT	CASSRSGTESPLHF
few	TRBV21-1	TRBJ2-3	NA	TGTGCCAGCACCACAGGACTAGCGGGAGGCTCCTTCTCTAGCACAGATACGCAGTATTTT	CASTTGLAGGSFSSTDTQYF
NA	TRBV18	TRBJ2-1	NA	TGTGCCAGCTCACCAGAATTCAGTTACAATGAGCAGTTCTTC	CASSPEFSYNEQFF
NA	TRBV5-1	TRBJ2-1	NA	TGCGCCAGCAGCTTGGCTGAGGGAATTGAGCAGTTCTTC	CASSLAEGIEQFF
NA	TRBV6-1	TRBJ2-7	TRBD1	TGTGCCAGCAGGGATTTGGGACAGGGGCGGGAGCAGTACTTC	CASRDLGQGREQYF
few	TRBV20-1	TRBJ2-1	TRBD2	TGCAGTGCTAGAGAGGTTAGCGGGAGTCCCAATGAGCAGTTCTTC	CSAREVSGSPNEQFF
NA	TRBV5-1	TRBJ2-1	TRBD2	TGCGCCAGCAGCCGCGGGACTAGCGGACAAAGCTACAATGAGCAGTTCTTC	CASSRGTSGQSYNEQFF
NA	TRBV19	TRBJ1-3	NA	TGTGCCAGTAGACCAACCTCCGACTCTGCTGGAAACACCATATATTTT	CASRPTSDSAGNTIYF
NA	TRBV7-2	TRBJ2-7	NA	TGTGCCAGCAGCTCGACTCTTCACGAGCAGTACTTC	CASSSTLHEQYF
large	TRBV9	TRBJ2-3	NA	TGTGCCAGCAGCGCCGGACAATTACCAGATACGCAGTATTTT	CASSAGQLPDTQYF
few	TRBV21-1	TRBJ2-3	NA	TGTGCCAGCAGCAAACCCCCGACTAGCGGGAGCTCAGATACGCAGTATTTT	CASSKPPTSGSSDTQYF